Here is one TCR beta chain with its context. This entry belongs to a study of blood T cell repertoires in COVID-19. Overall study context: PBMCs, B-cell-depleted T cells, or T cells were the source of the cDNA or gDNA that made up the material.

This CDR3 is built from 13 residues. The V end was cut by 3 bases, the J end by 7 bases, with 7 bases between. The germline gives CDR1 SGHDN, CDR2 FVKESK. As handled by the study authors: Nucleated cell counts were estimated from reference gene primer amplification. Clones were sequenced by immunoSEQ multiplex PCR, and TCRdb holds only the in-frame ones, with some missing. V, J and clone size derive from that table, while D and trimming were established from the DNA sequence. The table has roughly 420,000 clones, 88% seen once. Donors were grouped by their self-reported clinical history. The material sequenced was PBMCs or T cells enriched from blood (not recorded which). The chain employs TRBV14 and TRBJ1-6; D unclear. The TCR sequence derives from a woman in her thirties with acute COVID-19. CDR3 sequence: CASSQEINSPLHF. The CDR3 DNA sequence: TGTGCCAGCAGCCAGGAGATCAATTCACCCCTCCACTTT. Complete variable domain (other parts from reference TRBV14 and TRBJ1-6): EAGVTQFPSHSVIEKGQTVTLRCDPISGHDNLYWYRRVMGKEIKFLLHFVKESKQDESGMPNNRFLAERTGGTYSTLKVQPAELEDSGVYFCASSQEINSPLHFGNGTRLTVT.